The 5 T cell receptor beta chains below were found in one sample sequenced in a study of siplizumab effects on memory and regulatory T cells. Clones were read by immunoSEQ multiplex PCR, and TCRdb kept only the in-frame ones, dropping some. The profile shows around 100,000 clones, about 91% of them singletons. The sample was CD4+ T cells sorted from blood. These receptors all stem from a human donor in good health.

This clone showed up just once. This chain joins TRBV28 and TRBJ2-7, with D perhaps TRBD2 (7 bases). Trimming shortened V by 3 bases and J by 0 bases, and 24 bases separated the two germline ends. The germline gives CDR1 MDHEN, CDR2 SYDVKM. The length of the CDR3 is 19 residues. The CDR3 here is CASSLNLVFAGAYSYEQYF. The CDR3 DNA reads TGTGCCAGCAGTTTGAATTTGGTGTTCGCGGGGGCGTACTCCTACGAGCAGTACTTC.

This clone occurred once. The CDR3 coding sequence is TGTGCCAGCAGCTTAGGGGGCGGGGTTACGCAGTATTTT. Protein product: CASSLGGGVTQYF. This chain links TRBV11-2 with TRBJ2-3; D is possibly TRBD2 (6 bases). Between the trimmed V and J ends, which lost 1 base and 8 bases, there was a span of 10 bases. This CDR3 has 13 amino acids. CDR1 SGHAT and CDR2 FQNNGV come from the germline V gene.

The CDR3 reads CASSLKTGDGNTIYF. CDR3 nucleotides: TGTGCCAGCAGCTTGAAGACAGGGGATGGAAACACCATATATTTT. V is TRBV7-9 and J is TRBJ1-3, with TRBD1 matching 8 bases. With 3 bases clipped from V and 3 bases from J, the junction kept 4 bases outside the gene matches. Germline V gene lookup returns CDR1 SEHNR and CDR2 FQNEAQ (reference sequence). This CDR3 spans 15 amino acids.

This rearrangement joins TRBV7-9 to TRBJ1-6; D is possibly TRBD1 (6 bases). The CDR3 spans 15 residues. V was trimmed by 4 bases and J by 6 bases, leaving 13 bases between them. From germline, CDR1 is SEHNR and CDR2 FQNEAQ (reference sequence). CDR3: CASSSSGTSNSPLHF. In nucleotides, the CDR3 is TGTGCCAGCAGCTCGTCCGGGACATCTAATTCACCCCTCCACTTT.

This sequence joins TRBV7-9 and TRBJ2-1; 11 bases line up with TRBD2. From germline, CDR1 is SEHNR and CDR2 FQNEAQ (reference sequence). Unmatched junction bases numbered 5, after V lost 5 bases and J lost 5 bases. The CDR3 is 15 amino acids. Here the CDR3 reads CASSLGLADNNEQFF. The CDR3 DNA follows: TGTGCCAGCAGCCTGGGACTAGCGGACAACAATGAGCAGTTCTTC.